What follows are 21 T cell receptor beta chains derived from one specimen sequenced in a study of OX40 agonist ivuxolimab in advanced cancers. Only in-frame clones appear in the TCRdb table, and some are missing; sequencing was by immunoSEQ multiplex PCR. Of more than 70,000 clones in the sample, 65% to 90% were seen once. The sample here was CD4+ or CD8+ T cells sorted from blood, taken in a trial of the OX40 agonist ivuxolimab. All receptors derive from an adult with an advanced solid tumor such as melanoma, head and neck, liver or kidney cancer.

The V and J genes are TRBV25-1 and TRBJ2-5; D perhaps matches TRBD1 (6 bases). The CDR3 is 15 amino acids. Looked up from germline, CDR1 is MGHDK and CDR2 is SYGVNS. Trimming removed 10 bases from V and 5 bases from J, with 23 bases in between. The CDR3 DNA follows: TGTGCCACCCTCCCAAGAGGGGGACGGTGGGAGACCCAGTACTTC. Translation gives CATLPRGGRWETQYF.

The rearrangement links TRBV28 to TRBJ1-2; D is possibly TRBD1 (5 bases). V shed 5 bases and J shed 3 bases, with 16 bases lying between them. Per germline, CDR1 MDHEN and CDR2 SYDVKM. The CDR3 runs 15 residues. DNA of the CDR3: TGTGCCAGCAGTCCGGCGGGAGGGGCGGACTATGGCTACACCTTC. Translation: CASSPAGGADYGYTF.

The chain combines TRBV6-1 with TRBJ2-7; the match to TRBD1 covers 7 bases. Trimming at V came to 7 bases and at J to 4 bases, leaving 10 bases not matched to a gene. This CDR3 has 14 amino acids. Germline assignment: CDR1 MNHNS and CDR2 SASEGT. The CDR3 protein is CASIPDRWHYEQYF. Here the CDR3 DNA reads TGTGCCAGCATCCCGGACAGGTGGCATTACGAGCAGTACTTC.

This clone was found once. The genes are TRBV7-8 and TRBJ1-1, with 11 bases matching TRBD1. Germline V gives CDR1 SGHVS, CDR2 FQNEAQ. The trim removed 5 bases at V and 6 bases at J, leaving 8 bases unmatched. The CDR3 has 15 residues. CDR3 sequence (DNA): TGTGCCAGCAGCCACCCGGGGACAGGGGGACCTGAAGCTTTCTTT. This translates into CASSHPGTGGPEAFF.

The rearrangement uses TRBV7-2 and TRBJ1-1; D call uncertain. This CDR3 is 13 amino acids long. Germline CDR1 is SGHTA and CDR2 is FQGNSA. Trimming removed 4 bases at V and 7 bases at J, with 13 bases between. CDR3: CASSYLGNGEAFF. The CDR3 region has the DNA TGTGCCAGCAGCTACCTGGGGAACGGTGAAGCTTTCTTT.

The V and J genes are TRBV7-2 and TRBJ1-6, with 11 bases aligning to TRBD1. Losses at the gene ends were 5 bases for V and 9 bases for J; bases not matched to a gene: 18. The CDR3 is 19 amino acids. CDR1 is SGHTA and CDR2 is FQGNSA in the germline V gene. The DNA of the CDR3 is TGTGCCAGCAGCCCTTCGGCAGGGACAGGGGGTGGGTTGAGTTCACCCCTCCACTTT. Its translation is CASSPSAGTGGGLSSPLHF.

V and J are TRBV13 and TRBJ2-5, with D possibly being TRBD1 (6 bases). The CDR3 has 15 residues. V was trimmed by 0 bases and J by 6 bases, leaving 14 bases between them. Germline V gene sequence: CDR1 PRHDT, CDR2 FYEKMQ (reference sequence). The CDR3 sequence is CASSLGQGTQKTQYF. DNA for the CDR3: TGTGCCAGCAGCTTAGGGCAGGGGACCCAGAAGACCCAGTACTTC.

The CDR3 DNA reads as TGTGCCAGCAGCTTTCAACGGGGGAACACTGAAGCTTTCTTT. It is translated as CASSFQRGNTEAFF. The rearrangement links TRBV7-2 to TRBJ1-1; D unresolved. V dropped 3 bases and J dropped 1 base, with 9 bases sitting between them. Germline lookup yields CDR1 SGHTA and CDR2 FQGNSA. This CDR3 is 14 amino acids long.

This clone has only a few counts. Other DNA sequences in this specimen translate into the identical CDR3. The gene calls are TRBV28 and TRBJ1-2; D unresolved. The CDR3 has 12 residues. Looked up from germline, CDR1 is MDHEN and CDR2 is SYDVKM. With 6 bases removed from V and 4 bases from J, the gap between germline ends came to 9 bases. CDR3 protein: CASSPGSYGYTF. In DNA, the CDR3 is TGTGCCAGCAGCCCCGGCTCCTATGGCTACACCTTC.

This CDR3 reads CASGFQGNEQFF. The CDR3, as DNA: TGTGCTAGTGGTTTCCAGGGAAATGAGCAGTTCTTC. The chain carries TRBV12-5 and TRBJ2-1; perhaps TRBD1 as D (5 bases). V lost 3 bases, J lost 7 bases, and 7 bases lay in between. The CDR3 has 12 amino acids. Germline CDR1 and CDR2: LGHNT and FRNRAP.

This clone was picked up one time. The CDR3 sequence is CASSPLPAGELFF. The CDR3 DNA sequence: TGTGCCAGCAGCCCACTCCCCGCCGGGGAGCTGTTTTTT. The chain uses TRBV9 and TRBJ2-2; D remains ambiguous. V lost 4 bases and J lost 6, with 10 bases in between. The CDR3 is made up of 13 amino acids. Germline loops: CDR1 SGDLS, CDR2 YYNGEE.

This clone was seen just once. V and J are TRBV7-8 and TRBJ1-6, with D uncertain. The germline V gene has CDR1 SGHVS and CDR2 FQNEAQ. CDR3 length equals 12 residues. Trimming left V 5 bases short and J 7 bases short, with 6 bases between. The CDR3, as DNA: TGTGCCAGCAGCGCAGAAAATTCACCCCTCCACTTT. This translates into CASSAENSPLHF. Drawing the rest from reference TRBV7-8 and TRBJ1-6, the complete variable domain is GAGVSQSPRYKVAKRGQDVALRCDPISGHVSLFWYQQALGQGPEFLTYFQNEAQLDKSGLPSDRFFAERPEGSVSTLKIQRTQQEDSAVYLCASSAENSPLHFGNGTRLTVT.

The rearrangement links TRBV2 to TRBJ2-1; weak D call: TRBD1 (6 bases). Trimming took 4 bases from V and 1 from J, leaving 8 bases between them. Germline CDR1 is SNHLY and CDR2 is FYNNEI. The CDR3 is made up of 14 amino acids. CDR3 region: CASSGDMSYNEQFF. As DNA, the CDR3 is TGTGCCAGCAGTGGGGACATGTCCTACAATGAGCAGTTCTTC.

The chain's CDR3 is CASGQRPAFSTDTQYF. CDR3 sequence (DNA): TGTGCCAGCGGACAGAGACCGGCGTTTTCGACAGATACGCAGTATTTT. The V call is TRBV18, the J call TRBJ2-3; possibly TRBD1 for D (6 bases). Germline-derived CDR1 and CDR2 are KGHSH and LQKENI. The CDR3 length is 16 residues. The V gene lost 8 bases and the J gene lost 3 bases, with 21 bases spanning the gap. The full variable domain, in which reference TRBV18 and TRBJ2-3 provide the parts outside the CDR3, is NAGVMQNPRHLVRRRGQEARLRCSPMKGHSHVYWYRQLPEEGLKFMVYLQKENIIDESGMPKERFSAEFPKEGPSILRIQQVVRGDSAAYFCASGQRPAFSTDTQYFGPGTRLTVL.

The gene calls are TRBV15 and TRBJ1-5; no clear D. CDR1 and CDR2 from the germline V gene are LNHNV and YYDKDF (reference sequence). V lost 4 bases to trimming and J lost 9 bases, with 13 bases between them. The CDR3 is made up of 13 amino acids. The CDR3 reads CATSTPPLGPQHF. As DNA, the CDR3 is TGTGCCACCAGCACTCCGCCCTTGGGGCCCCAGCATTTT.

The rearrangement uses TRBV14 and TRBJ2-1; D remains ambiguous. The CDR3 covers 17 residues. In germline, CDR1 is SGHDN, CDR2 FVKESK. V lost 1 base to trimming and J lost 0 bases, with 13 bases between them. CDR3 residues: CASSQGFRVLSYNEQFF. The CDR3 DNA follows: TGTGCCAGCAGCCAAGGCTTTAGGGTGCTCTCCTACAATGAGCAGTTCTTC.

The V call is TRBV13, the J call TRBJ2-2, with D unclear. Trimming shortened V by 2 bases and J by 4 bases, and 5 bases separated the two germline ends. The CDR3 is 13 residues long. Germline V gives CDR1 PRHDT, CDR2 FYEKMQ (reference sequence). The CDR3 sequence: CASSLPGTGELFF. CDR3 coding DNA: TGTGCCAGCAGCTTACCCGGCACCGGGGAGCTGTTTTTT.

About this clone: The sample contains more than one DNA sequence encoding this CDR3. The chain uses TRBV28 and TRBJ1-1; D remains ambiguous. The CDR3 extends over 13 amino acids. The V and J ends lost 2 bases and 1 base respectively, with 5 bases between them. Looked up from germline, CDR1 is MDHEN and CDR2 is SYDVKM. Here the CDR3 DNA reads TGTGCCAGCAGTTTAAAATGGAACACTGAAGCTTTCTTT. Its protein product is CASSLKWNTEAFF.

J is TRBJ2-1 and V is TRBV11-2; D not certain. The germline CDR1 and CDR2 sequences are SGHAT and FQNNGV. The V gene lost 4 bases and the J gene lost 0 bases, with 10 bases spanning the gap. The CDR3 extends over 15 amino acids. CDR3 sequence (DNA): TGTGCCAGCAGCTCGAGGATGGGCTCCTACAATGAGCAGTTCTTC. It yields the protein CASSSRMGSYNEQFF.

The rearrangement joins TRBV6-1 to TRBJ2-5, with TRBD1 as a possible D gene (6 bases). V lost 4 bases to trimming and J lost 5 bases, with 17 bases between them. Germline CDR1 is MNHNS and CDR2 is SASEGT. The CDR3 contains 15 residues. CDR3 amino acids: CASSAWPGHRETQYF. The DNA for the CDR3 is TGTGCCAGCAGTGCCTGGCCGGGACATAGGGAGACCCAGTACTTC.

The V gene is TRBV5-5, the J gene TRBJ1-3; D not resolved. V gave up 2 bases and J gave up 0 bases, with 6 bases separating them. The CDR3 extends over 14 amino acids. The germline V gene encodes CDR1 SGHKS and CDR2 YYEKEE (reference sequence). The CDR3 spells CASSFRDSGNTIYF. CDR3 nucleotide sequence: TGTGCCAGCAGCTTTCGGGACTCTGGAAACACCATATATTTT.